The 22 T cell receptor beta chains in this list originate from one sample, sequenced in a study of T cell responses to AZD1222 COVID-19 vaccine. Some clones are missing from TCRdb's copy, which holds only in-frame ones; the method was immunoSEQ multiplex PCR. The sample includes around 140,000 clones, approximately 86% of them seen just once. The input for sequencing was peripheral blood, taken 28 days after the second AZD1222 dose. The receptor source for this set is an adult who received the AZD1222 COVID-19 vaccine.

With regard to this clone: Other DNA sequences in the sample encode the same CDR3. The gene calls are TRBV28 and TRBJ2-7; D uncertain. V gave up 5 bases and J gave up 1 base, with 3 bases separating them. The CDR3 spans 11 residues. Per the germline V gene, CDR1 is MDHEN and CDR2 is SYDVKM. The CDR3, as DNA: TGTGCCAGCAGTGTGTCCTACGAGCAGTACTTC. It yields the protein CASSVSYEQYF.

Written as DNA, the CDR3 is TGTGCCACGAGGGCCCAGGGAACCTCTTACGAGCAGTACTTC. Its translation is CATRAQGTSYEQYF. This sequence joins TRBV2 and TRBJ2-7; either TRBD1 or TRBD2 may fit D (5 bases each). The germline V and J ends were trimmed by 10 bases and 4 bases, with 20 bases remaining between them. The germline CDR1 and CDR2 sequences are SNHLY and FYNNEI. The CDR3 length is 14 residues.

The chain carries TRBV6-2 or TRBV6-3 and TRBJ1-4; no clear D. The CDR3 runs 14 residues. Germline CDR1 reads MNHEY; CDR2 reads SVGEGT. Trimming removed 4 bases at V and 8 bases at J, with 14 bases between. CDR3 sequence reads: CASSWSRLGEKLFF. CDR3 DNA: TGTGCCAGCAGTTGGTCCCGTCTCGGCGAAAAACTGTTTTTT.

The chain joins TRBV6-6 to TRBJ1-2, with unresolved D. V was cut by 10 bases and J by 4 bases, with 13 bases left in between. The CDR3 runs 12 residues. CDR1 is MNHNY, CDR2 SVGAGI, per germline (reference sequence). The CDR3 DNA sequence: TGTGCCACAGCATCACCTTCCTATGGCTACACCTTC. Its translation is CATASPSYGYTF.

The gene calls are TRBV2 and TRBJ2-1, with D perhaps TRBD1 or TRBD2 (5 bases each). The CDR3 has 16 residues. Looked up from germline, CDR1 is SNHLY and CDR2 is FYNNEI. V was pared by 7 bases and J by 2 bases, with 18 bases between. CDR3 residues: CASKMTRDGPYNEQFF. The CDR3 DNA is TGTGCCAGCAAGATGACCCGGGACGGGCCCTACAATGAGCAGTTCTTC.

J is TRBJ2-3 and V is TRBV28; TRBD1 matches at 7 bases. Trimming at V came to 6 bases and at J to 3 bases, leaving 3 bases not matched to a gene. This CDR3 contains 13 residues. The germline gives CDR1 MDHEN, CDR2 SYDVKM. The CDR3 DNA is TGTGCCAGCAGGCTGACAGGGACAGATACGCAGTATTTT. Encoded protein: CASRLTGTDTQYF.

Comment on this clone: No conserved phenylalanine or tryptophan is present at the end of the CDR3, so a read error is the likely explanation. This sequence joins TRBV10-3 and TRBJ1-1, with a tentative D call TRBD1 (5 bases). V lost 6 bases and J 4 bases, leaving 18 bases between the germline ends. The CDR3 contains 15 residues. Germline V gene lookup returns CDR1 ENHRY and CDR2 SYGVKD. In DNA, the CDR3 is TGTGCCATCAGCTTGGGAGTTGCAGGGAGCACTGAAGCTTTCTCT. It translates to CAISLGVAGSTEAFS.

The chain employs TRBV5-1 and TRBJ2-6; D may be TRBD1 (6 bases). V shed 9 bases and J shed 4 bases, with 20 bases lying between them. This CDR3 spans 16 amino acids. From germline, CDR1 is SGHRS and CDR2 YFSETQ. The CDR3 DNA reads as TGCGCCACGATGACAGGATCTTCTCCCGGGGCCAACGTCCTGACTTTC. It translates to CATMTGSSPGANVLTF.

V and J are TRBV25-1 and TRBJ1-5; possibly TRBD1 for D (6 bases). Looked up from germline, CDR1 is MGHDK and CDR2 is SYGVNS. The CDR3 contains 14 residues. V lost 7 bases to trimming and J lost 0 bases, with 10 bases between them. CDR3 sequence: CASTTGNSNQPQHF. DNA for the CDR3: TGTGCCAGCACGACAGGAAATAGCAATCAGCCCCAGCATTTT.

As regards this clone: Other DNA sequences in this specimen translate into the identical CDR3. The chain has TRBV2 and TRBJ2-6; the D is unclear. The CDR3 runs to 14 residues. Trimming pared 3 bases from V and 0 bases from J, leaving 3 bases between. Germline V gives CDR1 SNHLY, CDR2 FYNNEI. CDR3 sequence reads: CASSDRSGANVLTF. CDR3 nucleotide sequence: TGTGCCAGCAGTGACCGCTCTGGGGCCAACGTCCTGACTTTC.

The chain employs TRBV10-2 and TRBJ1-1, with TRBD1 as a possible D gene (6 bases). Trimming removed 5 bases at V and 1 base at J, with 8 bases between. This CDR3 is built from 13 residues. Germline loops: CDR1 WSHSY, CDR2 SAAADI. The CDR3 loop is CASSLGQNTEAFF. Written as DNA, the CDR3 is TGCGCCAGCAGTTTGGGACAGAACACTGAAGCTTTCTTT.

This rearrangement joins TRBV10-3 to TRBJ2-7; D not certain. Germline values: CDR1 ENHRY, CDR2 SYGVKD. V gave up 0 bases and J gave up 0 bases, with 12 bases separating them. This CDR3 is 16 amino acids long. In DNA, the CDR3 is TGTGCCATCAGTGAGTCCGGATTGGGCAGCTCCTACGAGCAGTACTTC. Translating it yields CAISESGLGSSYEQYF.

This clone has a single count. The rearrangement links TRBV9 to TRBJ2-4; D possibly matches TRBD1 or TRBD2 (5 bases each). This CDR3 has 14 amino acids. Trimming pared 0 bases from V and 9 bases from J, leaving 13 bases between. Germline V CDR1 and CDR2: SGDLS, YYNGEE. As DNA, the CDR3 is TGTGCCAGCAGCGTAGCGACAGTTGGAGGCATTCAGTACTTC. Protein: CASSVATVGGIQYF.

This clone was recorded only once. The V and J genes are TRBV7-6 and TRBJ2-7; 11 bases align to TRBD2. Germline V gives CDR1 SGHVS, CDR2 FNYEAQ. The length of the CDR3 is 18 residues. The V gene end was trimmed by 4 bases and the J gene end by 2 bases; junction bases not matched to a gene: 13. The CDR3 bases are TGTGCCAGCAGCTCCCCCACGACTAGCGGGACCACTCCCTACGAGCAGTACTTC. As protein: CASSSPTTSGTTPYEQYF.

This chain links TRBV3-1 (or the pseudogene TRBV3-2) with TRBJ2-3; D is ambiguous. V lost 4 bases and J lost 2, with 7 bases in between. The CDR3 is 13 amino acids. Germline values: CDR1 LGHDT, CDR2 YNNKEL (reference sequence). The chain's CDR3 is CASSPYPTDTQYF. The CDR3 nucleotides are TGTGCCAGCAGCCCGTATCCCACAGATACGCAGTATTTT.

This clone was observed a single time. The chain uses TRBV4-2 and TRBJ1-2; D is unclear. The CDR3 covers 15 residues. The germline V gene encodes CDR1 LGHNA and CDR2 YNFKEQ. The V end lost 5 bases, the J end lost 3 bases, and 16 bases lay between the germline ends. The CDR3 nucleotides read TGTGCCAGCAGCGCGTCCCCCGTTTTGGACTATGGCTACACCTTC. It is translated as CASSASPVLDYGYTF.

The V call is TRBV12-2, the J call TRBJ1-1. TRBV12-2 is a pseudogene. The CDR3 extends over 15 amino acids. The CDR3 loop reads CASRPPGGVNTEAFF. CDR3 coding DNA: TGTGCAAGTCGCCCCCCCGGAGGGGTGAACACTGAAGCTTTCTTT.

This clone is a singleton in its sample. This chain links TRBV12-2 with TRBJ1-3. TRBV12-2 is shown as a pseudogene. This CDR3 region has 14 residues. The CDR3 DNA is TGTGCAAGTCGCCTCGGGAGCTCTGGAAACACCATATATTTT. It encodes CASRLGSSGNTIYF.

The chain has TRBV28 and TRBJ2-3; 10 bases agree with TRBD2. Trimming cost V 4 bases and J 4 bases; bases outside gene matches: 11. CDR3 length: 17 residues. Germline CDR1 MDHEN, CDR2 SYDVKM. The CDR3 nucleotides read TGTGCCAGCAGTTACCAACTAGCGGGGTTTAGTTCAGATACGCAGTATTTT. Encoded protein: CASSYQLAGFSSDTQYF.

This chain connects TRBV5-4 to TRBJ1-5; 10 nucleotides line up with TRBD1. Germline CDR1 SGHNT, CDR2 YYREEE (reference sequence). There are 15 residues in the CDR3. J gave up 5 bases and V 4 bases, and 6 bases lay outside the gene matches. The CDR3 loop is CASSVDRGRDQPQHF. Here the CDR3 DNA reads TGTGCCAGCAGCGTCGACAGGGGGCGCGATCAGCCCCAGCATTTT.

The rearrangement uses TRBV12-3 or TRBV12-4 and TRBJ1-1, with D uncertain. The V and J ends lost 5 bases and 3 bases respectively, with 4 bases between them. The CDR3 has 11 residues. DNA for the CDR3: TGTGCCAGCAGTGGCCACACTGAAGCTTTCTTT. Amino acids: CASSGHTEAFF.

Written as DNA, the CDR3 is TGTGCCATCAACTGGCGGGAGGGAGGCCATGAGCAGTTCTTC. Translation: CAINWREGGHEQFF. The V gene is TRBV10-3, the J gene TRBJ2-1, with TRBD2 matching over 9 bases. The CDR3 runs to 14 residues. CDR1 and CDR2 (germline): ENHRY, SYGVKD. The ends lost 7 bases at V and 8 bases at J; junction bases unmatched: 9.